The next 31 T cell receptor beta chains were all read from a single sample in a study of shared clonotypes between healthy human individuals. Sequencing used immunoSEQ multiplex PCR; TCRdb keeps in-frame clones, though not all of them. The table shows 1,400,000 or so clones, with less than 99% occurring only once. Sequenced sample: naive CD4+ T cells sorted from blood. Subset meaning: CD45RA+ positively selected. The receptors stem from a man aged 25 to 40 in good health.

This sequence joins TRBV6-5 and TRBJ2-3; 7 bases agree with TRBD1. The V and J ends lost 7 bases and 2 bases, in that order; junction bases with no gene match: 6. This CDR3 has 14 amino acids. The germline gives CDR1 MNHEY, CDR2 SVGAGI. The CDR3 here is CASKRGQDTDTQYF. The CDR3, as DNA: TGTGCCAGCAAAAGGGGGCAAGACACAGATACGCAGTATTTT.

This clone was counted a single time. V is TRBV6-6 and J is TRBJ2-1; 7 bases align to TRBD2. This CDR3 contains 15 residues. V was clipped by 6 bases and J by 3 bases; unmatched bases: 8. Looked up from germline, CDR1 is MNHNY and CDR2 is SVGAGI (reference sequence). CDR3 DNA: TGTGCCAGCAGCCAACTCGGACTAGTCTACAATGAGCAGTTCTTC. Its translation: CASSQLGLVYNEQFF.

As regards this clone: The junction departs from germline at one end; a sequencing error may be responsible. The CDR3 region is CASGYGSNQPQHF. Here the CDR3 DNA reads TGTGCCAGCGGTTACGGTAGCAATCAGCCCCAGCATTTT. J is TRBJ1-5 and V is TRBV6-5; D unresolved. This CDR3 is built from 13 residues. Per the germline V gene, CDR1 is MNHEY and CDR2 is SVGAGI.

This clone appeared a single time. The junction differs from germline at one of its ends, possibly a read error. This sequence joins TRBV4-1 and TRBJ1-1; weak D call: TRBD1 (6 bases). The CDR3 contains 15 residues. The germline gives CDR1 MGHRA, CDR2 YSYEKL. The CDR3 DNA sequence: TGCGCCAGCAGCGGGGCGGACAGAGGTTCTTCCGAATGGGTCTTT. It translates to CASSGADRGSSEWVF.

This clone appeared a single time. This chain links TRBV7-2 with TRBJ1-4; no clear D. CDR1 is SGHTA, CDR2 FQGNSA, per germline. The CDR3 covers 12 residues. V was pared by 0 bases and J by 8 bases, with 4 bases between. The CDR3 loop reads CASSLASEKLFF. CDR3 nucleotides: TGTGCCAGCAGCTTAGCGAGCGAAAAACTGTTTTTT.

This clone was detected only once. The gene calls are TRBV23-1 and TRBJ2-7, with a possible D match to TRBD1 (5 bases). TRBV23-1 is an ORF; its function is uncertain. The CDR3 contains 12 residues. The V end lost 2 bases, the J end lost 6 bases, and 8 bases lay between the germline ends. CDR3 loop: CASSQDSPEQYF. For the CDR3, the DNA is TGCGCCAGCAGTCAAGACAGCCCCGAGCAGTACTTC.

As concerns this clone: Within the sample, other DNA sequences also encode this same CDR3. The chain recombines TRBV5-1 with TRBJ2-3; 9 nucleotides agree with TRBD2. Germline V gene data show CDR1 as SGHRS and CDR2 as YFSETQ. V shed 3 bases and J 0 bases; nucleotides not matched to a gene: 5. The CDR3 contains 16 residues. Written as DNA, the CDR3 is TGCGCCAGCAGCTCCCTGACTAGCGGTAGCACAGATACGCAGTATTTT. Residues: CASSSLTSGSTDTQYF.

The chain uses TRBV11-2 and TRBJ2-1; 10 bases are shared with TRBD2. Germline CDR1 SGHAT, CDR2 FQNNGV. The junction had 1 base not matched to a gene; V was cut back by 3 bases and J by 5 bases. This CDR3 comprises 14 residues. CDR3 nucleotide sequence: TGTGCCAGCAGCTTGGGACTAGCGCACAATGAGCAGTTCTTC. Its translation is CASSLGLAHNEQFF.

This chain uses TRBV5-6 with TRBJ2-1; TRBD2 aligns across 11 bases. The V and J ends lost 2 bases and 8 bases, in that order; junction bases with no gene match: 6. The CDR3 totals 15 residues. From germline, CDR1 is SGHDT and CDR2 YYEEEE. CDR3 sequence (DNA): TGTGCCAGCAGCTTATTAACTAGCGGGAGAGATGAGCAGTTCTTC. Translation gives CASSLLTSGRDEQFF.

This clone is a singleton in its sample. The chain recombines TRBV9 with TRBJ2-7, with D perhaps matching TRBD1 (6 bases). CDR1 SGDLS and CDR2 YYNGEE come from the germline V gene. This CDR3 has 14 residues. Trimming took off 5 bases at V and 9 bases at J, with 21 bases between the two ends. Here the CDR3 DNA reads TGTGCCAGCAGTCCCGAGGACAGTTCTACGAGGCAGTACTTC. Its protein is CASSPEDSSTRQYF.

DNA for the CDR3: TGCAGCGTTCTCGGGACTAGCGGGAGGAAGCAGTTCTTC. As protein: CSVLGTSGRKQFF. The V and J genes are TRBV29-1 and TRBJ2-1, with 15 bases that match TRBD2. Germline V gene sequence: CDR1 SQVTM, CDR2 ANQGSEA. The CDR3 is 13 amino acids. V shed 5 bases, J shed 11 bases, and the junction held 4 bases outside the gene matches.

The chain uses TRBV18 and TRBJ1-3, with D uncertain. Trimming took off 2 bases at V and 6 bases at J, with 5 bases between the two ends. In germline, CDR1 is KGHSH, CDR2 LQKENI. This CDR3 contains 12 residues. The DNA of the CDR3 is TGTGCCAGCTCACCAAACGAAAACACCATATATTTT. It encodes CASSPNENTIYF.

The V and J genes are TRBV5-1 and TRBJ2-1; 12 bases fit TRBD2. The germline gives CDR1 SGHRS, CDR2 YFSETQ. This CDR3 is built from 15 residues. Trimming removed 5 bases from V and 5 bases from J; junction bases left unmatched: 5. The CDR3 DNA sequence: TGCGCCAGCAGGTGGACTAGCGGGATGAACAATGAGCAGTTCTTC. Its protein is CASRWTSGMNNEQFF.

The chain recombines TRBV11-2 with TRBJ1-1, with D possibly TRBD1 on 5 matching bases. Trimming stripped 1 base from V and 4 bases from J, with 10 bases between. This CDR3 contains 14 residues. CDR1 and CDR2 (germline): SGHAT, FQNNGV. CDR3 protein: CASSLVLGGTEAFF. In nucleotides, the CDR3 is TGTGCCAGCAGCTTAGTACTTGGGGGCACTGAAGCTTTCTTT.

J is TRBJ2-7 and V is TRBV6-6, with a tentative D call TRBD2 (5 bases). The ends were cut back, 7 bases at V and 6 bases at J, with 19 bases in the middle. CDR1 is MNHNY, CDR2 SVGAGI, per germline (reference sequence). This CDR3 contains 14 residues. Written as DNA, the CDR3 is TGTGCCAGCAACTACGATCTAGGTCGGGGCGAGCAGTACTTC. Translated, it gives CASNYDLGRGEQYF.

The chain is built from TRBV5-1 and TRBJ2-2; D may be TRBD1 or TRBD2 (5 bases each). Trimming took off 0 bases at V and 6 bases at J, with 6 bases between the two ends. Germline V gene sequence: CDR1 SGHRS, CDR2 YFSETQ. The CDR3 is made up of 13 amino acids. CDR3 in amino acids: CASSLGDPGELFF. CDR3 DNA: TGCGCCAGCAGCTTGGGGGACCCCGGGGAGCTGTTTTTT.

This chain links TRBV5-4 with TRBJ2-7; no reliable D call. CDR3 size: 11 residues. From germline, CDR1 is SGHNT and CDR2 YYREEE (reference sequence). The V gene lost 6 bases and the J gene lost 7 bases, with 11 bases spanning the gap. The CDR3 reads CASNIGKEQYF. CDR3 sequence (DNA): TGTGCCAGCAACATCGGCAAAGAGCAGTACTTC.

The rearrangement links TRBV6-4 to TRBJ2-7, with TRBD1 as a possible D gene (6 bases). Looked up from germline, CDR1 is MRHNA and CDR2 is SNTAGT. The CDR3 length is 13 residues. V lost 5 bases to trimming and J lost 6 bases, with 14 bases between them. The CDR3 sequence: CASSRTVSGEQYF. CDR3 nucleotides: TGTGCCAGCAGTAGGACAGTCTCAGGCGAGCAGTACTTC.

This clone was recorded once. This chain connects TRBV6-1 to TRBJ1-2; D is undetermined. This CDR3 has 15 residues. Germline loops: CDR1 MNHNS, CDR2 SASEGT. V lost 11 bases and J 8 bases, leaving 27 bases between the germline ends. CDR3 residues: CAGNGPSRPGWGYTF. The CDR3 bases are TGTGCCGGTAACGGGCCGTCGCGGCCGGGATGGGGCTACACCTTC.

The J gene is TRBJ2-1, the V gene TRBV20-1; maybe TRBD2 (6 bases). The CDR3 is made up of 10 amino acids. Germline values: CDR1 DFQATT, CDR2 SNEGSKA (reference sequence). The V and J ends lost 7 bases and 9 bases respectively, with 10 bases between them. DNA of the CDR3: TGCAGTGGGGGGACTGCTGAGCAGTTCTTC. Amino acids: CSGGTAEQFF.

This clone was seen once. This chain uses TRBV5-5 with TRBJ2-3, with 11 bases aligning to TRBD1. Trimming at V came to 2 bases and at J to 3 bases, leaving 2 bases not matched to a gene. Germline-derived CDR1 and CDR2 are SGHKS and YYEKEE (reference sequence). The CDR3 consists of 15 residues. CDR3 in amino acids: CASSFGTGGTDTQYF. In DNA form, the CDR3 reads TGTGCCAGCAGCTTTGGGACAGGGGGTACAGATACGCAGTATTTT.

The rearrangement joins TRBV10-1 to TRBJ1-1; TRBD1 might be the D (6 bases). CDR1 and CDR2 from the germline V gene are WNHNN and SYGVQD (reference sequence). The CDR3 is 14 amino acids. Trimming stripped 5 bases from V and 1 base from J, with 11 bases between. The CDR3 here is CASSTGTQNTEAFF. CDR3 sequence (DNA): TGCGCCAGCAGTACCGGGACACAGAACACTGAAGCTTTCTTT.

This clone came up once. The chain joins TRBV11-2 to TRBJ1-2; D unclear. Looked up from germline, CDR1 is SGHAT and CDR2 is FQNNGV. CDR3 length: 15 amino acids. V lost 1 base to trimming and J lost 3 bases, with 12 bases between them. CDR3 sequence (DNA): TGTGCCAGCAGCTTAGCTTTCGGAGCATACTATGGCTACACCTTC. Protein sequence: CASSLAFGAYYGYTF.

V usage is TRBV2 and J usage is TRBJ2-5, with D perhaps matching TRBD1 (6 bases). The germline V gene has CDR1 SNHLY and CDR2 FYNNEI. The length of the CDR3 is 15 residues. Trimming shortened V by 9 bases and J by 2 bases, and 19 bases separated the two germline ends. The CDR3 DNA is TGTGCCAGGGGGGAATGGACAGAACTACAAGAGACCCAGTACTTC. Translation gives CARGEWTELQETQYF.

V usage is TRBV29-1 and J usage is TRBJ2-2, with TRBD1 matching over 10 bases. The CDR3 sequence is 14 residues long. J gave up 7 bases and V 6 bases, and 8 bases lay outside the gene matches. Germline CDR1 and CDR2: SQVTM and ANQGSEA. CDR3 in amino acids: CSVNDRGRVGELFF. The CDR3 DNA is TGCAGCGTCAATGACAGGGGGCGAGTCGGGGAGCTGTTTTTT.

The V and J genes are TRBV6-1 and TRBJ1-1; tentative D call: TRBD1 (6 bases). The length of the CDR3 is 15 residues. Per germline, CDR1 MNHNS and CDR2 SASEGT. The ends were cut back, 6 bases at V and 7 bases at J, with 21 bases in the middle. The CDR3 DNA is TGTGCCAGCAGCGTCTTAACTACAGGGTGGGATGAAGCTTTCTTT. This sequence encodes CASSVLTTGWDEAFF.

The rearrangement uses TRBV30 and TRBJ2-5, with 9 bases fitting TRBD2. The junction had 4 bases not matched to a gene; V was cut back by 4 bases and J by 4 bases. From germline, CDR1 is GTSNPN and CDR2 SVGIG (reference sequence). The CDR3 is 13 residues long. The CDR3 is CAWKGGRGETQYF. CDR3 sequence (DNA): TGTGCCTGGAAAGGCGGGAGGGGAGAGACCCAGTACTTC.

This sequence joins TRBV5-4 and TRBJ2-5; TRBD1 might be the D (6 bases). The CDR3 has 14 amino acids. Trimming cost V 4 bases and J 0 bases, with 10 bases left between them. CDR1 SGHNT and CDR2 YYREEE come from the germline V gene (reference sequence). CDR3 sequence: CASSGRDNQETQYF. As DNA, the CDR3 is TGTGCCAGCAGCGGAAGGGACAACCAAGAGACCCAGTACTTC.

This chain uses TRBV27 with TRBJ2-2; possible D gene TRBD2, 5 bases. The CDR3 spans 14 residues. The ends were cut back, 1 base at V and 5 bases at J, with 8 bases in the middle. The germline gives CDR1 MNHEY, CDR2 SMNVEV (reference sequence). CDR3 protein: CASSLWAGTGELFF. Here the CDR3 DNA reads TGTGCCAGCAGTTTATGGGCGGGTACCGGGGAGCTGTTTTTT.

The rearrangement links TRBV5-1 to TRBJ1-5; TRBD1 agrees at 8 bases. Germline assignment: CDR1 SGHRS and CDR2 YFSETQ. Trimming took 4 bases from V and 6 from J; bases not matched to a gene: 9. The CDR3 is made up of 15 amino acids. The CDR3 DNA follows: TGCGCCAGCAGCCAGGGACAGGACCCAAGTCAGCCCCAGCATTTT. This gives the protein CASSQGQDPSQPQHF.

This chain connects TRBV25-1 to TRBJ1-2; tentatively, D is TRBD1 (5 bases). The V end was cut by 4 bases, the J end by 7 bases, with 16 bases between. Per the germline V gene, CDR1 is MGHDK and CDR2 is SYGVNS. The CDR3 runs to 14 residues. CDR3 in DNA: TGTGCCAGCAGTGGCCCGGGGCCGGGGGGTGGCTACACCTTC. As protein: CASSGPGPGGGYTF.